This TCR beta chain was recovered during a study of T cell changes during pregnancy in multiple sclerosis. CDR3 size: 18 residues. V lost 5 bases to trimming and J lost 5 bases; unmatched junction nucleotides: 14. The germline CDR1 and CDR2 sequences are SGHTA and FQGNSA. TCRdb's table, derived via immunoSEQ multiplex PCR, lists solely in-frame clones and lacks some. Found here are tens of thousands of clones, 75% to 95% of them singletons; the top ten hold approximately 0.5%. This rearrangement joins TRBV7-2 to TRBJ2-3, with 12 bases aligning to TRBD2. This TCR was recovered from a female donor in good health, enrolled as a control in a pregnancy study. The sequencing here drew on CD4+ T cells from peripheral blood mononuclear cells, taken in the second trimester of pregnancy. CDR3 in DNA: TGTGCCAGCAGCCCCCAGATGGCTAGCGGGAGGGCGGGAGATACGCAGTATTTT. Protein product: CASSPQMASGRAGDTQYF.